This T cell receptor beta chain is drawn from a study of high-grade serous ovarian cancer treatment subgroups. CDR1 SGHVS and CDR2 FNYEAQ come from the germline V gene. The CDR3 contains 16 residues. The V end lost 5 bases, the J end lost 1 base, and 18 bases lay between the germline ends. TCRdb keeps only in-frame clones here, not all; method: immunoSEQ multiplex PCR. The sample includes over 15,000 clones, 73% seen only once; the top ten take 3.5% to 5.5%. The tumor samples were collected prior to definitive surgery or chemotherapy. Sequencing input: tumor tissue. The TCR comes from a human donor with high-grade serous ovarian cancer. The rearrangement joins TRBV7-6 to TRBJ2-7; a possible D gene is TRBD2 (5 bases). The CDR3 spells CASSPEADSRSYEQYF. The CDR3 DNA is TGTGCCAGCAGCCCCGAGGCGGACTCCCGGTCCTACGAGCAGTACTTC.